This T cell receptor beta chain was found in a study of Ad26.COV2.S vaccination and SARS-CoV-2 variants. Study details: The donor belonged to the COV1001 Ad26.COV2.S trial arm.

Study-wide results and caveats: The study found similar non-spike TCR breadth in vaccine and placebo recipients. Analyses that measured TCR breadth and depth may have underestimated total T cell responses.

The CDR3 extends over 18 amino acids. The V and J ends lost 2 bases and 15 bases, in that order; junction bases with no gene match: 22. Germline CDR1 and CDR2: SGHRS and YFSETQ. Note on this clone: The antigen is not known.

The treatment is: some 20 received Ad26.COV2.S at low or high dose, single or two shots; about 5 received placebo; per-sample allocation not given. Sampling was done on day 63 after the first vaccine or placebo injection. In the vaccine, an Ad26 vector expressed the SARS-CoV-2 spike of the Wuhan strain. Clones were read by immunoSEQ multiplex PCR, and TCRdb kept only the in-frame ones, dropping some. The sample yields just under 250,000 clones, around 87% seen once. This TCR was sampled from a person aged 18 to 65 who received the Ad26.COV2.S COVID-19 vaccine or a placebo. The sequenced sample was peripheral blood, obtained in a trial of Ad26.COV2.S vaccine versus placebo. V gene TRBV5-1 combines with J gene TRBJ2-1, with 11 bases lining up with TRBD2. The CDR3 sequence: CASSFREHSGGAGIMGFF. The CDR3, as DNA: TGCGCCAGCAGCTTTAGAGAGCATAGCGGGGGGGCCGGGATCATGGGGTTCTTC.